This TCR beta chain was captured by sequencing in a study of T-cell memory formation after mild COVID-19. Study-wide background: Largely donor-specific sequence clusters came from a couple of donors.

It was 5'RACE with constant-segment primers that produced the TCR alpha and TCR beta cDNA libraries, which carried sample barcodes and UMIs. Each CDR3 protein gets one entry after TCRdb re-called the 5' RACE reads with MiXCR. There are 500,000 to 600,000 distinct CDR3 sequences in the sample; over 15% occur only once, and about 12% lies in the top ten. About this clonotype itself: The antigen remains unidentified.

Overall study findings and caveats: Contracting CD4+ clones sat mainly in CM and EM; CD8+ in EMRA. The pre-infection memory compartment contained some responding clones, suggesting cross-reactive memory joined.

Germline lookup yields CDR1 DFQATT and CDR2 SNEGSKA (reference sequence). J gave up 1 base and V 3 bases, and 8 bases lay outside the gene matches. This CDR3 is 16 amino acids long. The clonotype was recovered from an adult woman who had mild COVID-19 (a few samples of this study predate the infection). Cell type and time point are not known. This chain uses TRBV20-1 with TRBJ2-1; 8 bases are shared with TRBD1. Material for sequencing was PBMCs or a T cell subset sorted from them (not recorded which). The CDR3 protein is CSASPRQGPSYNEQFF. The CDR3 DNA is TGCAGTGCTAGCCCTAGACAGGGGCCATCCTACAATGAGCAGTTCTTC.